The sequence of this TCR beta chain was determined in a study of shared T cell receptors in the human thymus. This CDR3 contains 16 residues. Germline V gene sequence: CDR1 MDHEN, CDR2 SYDVKM. Trimming took off 1 base at V and 1 base at J, with 11 bases between the two ends. Generated by immunoSEQ multiplex PCR, the TCRdb table keeps only in-frame clones and is missing some. The sample holds more than 550,000 clones; around 87% are singletons and the top ten take just under 0.0095%. These data were likewise used in another study, on human thymus T cells. That source reports: It was from resections taken during corrective heart surgery that the thymus tissue came.

The receptor comes from a boy younger than two with a congenital heart defect. Material: thymocytes. The J gene is TRBJ1-5, the V gene TRBV28; D is possibly TRBD1 (5 bases). The CDR3 DNA reads TGTGCCAGCAGTTTATCTGAAACAGGAAGCAATCAGCCCCAGCATTTT. Its translation is CASSLSETGSNQPQHF.